This T cell receptor beta chain was identified in a study of tumor-infiltrating lymphocytes in oesophageal squamous cell carcinoma. Many counts were recorded for this clonotype. TCRdb re-derived calls from the PCR reads in MiXCR, one entry per CDR3 protein. The repertoire includes roughly 16,000 distinct CDR3 sequences, 44% of them detected once, and about two fifths sits in the top ten. Specimen: blood. This clonotype originated in a female donor with esophageal squamous cell carcinoma.

The CDR3 is CASSPALGGQPQHF. CDR3 sequence (DNA): TGTGCCAGCAGTCCTGCCCTCGGTGGTCAGCCCCAGCATTTT. This rearrangement joins TRBV6-2 or TRBV6-3 to TRBJ1-5; D gene ambiguous. Germline V gene sequence: CDR1 MNHEY, CDR2 SVGEGT. The CDR3 runs to 14 residues. V was cut by 5 bases and J by 6 bases, with 14 bases left in between.